This record covers a single T cell receptor beta chain. Its antigen remains unidentified. The record originates from a study of human CD8 memory T cell subsets. UMI-labeled 5' RACE was the method by which TCR beta libraries were made. TCRdb re-called the 5' RACE reads, yielding one record per CDR3 amino acid sequence without DNA. This sample's table has around 9,700 distinct CDR3 sequences. Germline V gene lookup returns CDR1 DFQATT and CDR2 SNEGSKA (reference sequence). CDR3 length: 15 residues. Study-wide points: Stem-like memory T cells and precursor exhausted T cells both came out with similarly high diversity, but effector memory cells did not.

The sequenced sample was CD8+ T cells from PBMCs. This chain uses TRBV20-1 with TRBJ2-3. This clonotype was obtained from a human donor in good health. CDR3 sequence: CSARDGRRSTDTQYF.